A selection of T cell receptor beta chains follows, all from one sample in a study of OX40 agonist ivuxolimab in advanced cancers. Method: immunoSEQ multiplex PCR; TCRdb's copy keeps in-frame clones and lacks some. The table lists 20,000 to 25,000 clones, approximately 87% of them singletons. Sample: CD4+ or CD8+ T cells sorted from blood, taken in a trial of the OX40 agonist ivuxolimab. The source is an adult with an advanced solid tumor such as melanoma, head and neck, liver or kidney cancer. CDR3s include the opening cysteine and the closing phenylalanine or tryptophan. D genes are given only for firm matches.

length,D,J,V,CDR3
13,.,TRBJ1-2,TRBV28,CASSLVLGAGYTF
14,.,TRBJ2-7,TRBV29-1,CSVLGTGTLYEQYF
14,.,TRBJ1-1,TRBV4-1,CASSPSFGNTEAFF
16,TRBD1,TRBJ2-7,TRBV7-9,CASSLGTGIYSYEQYF
12,TRBD2,TRBJ2-7,TRBV5-4,CASSWGGSEQYF
13,TRBD1,TRBJ2-5,TRBV6-5,CASSYDREETQYF
15,.,TRBJ2-7,TRBV27,CASSPPDPISYEQYF
12,.,TRBJ2-7,TRBV4-3,CASSQEGNEQYF
13,.,TRBJ2-1,TRBV27,CASTDRGYNEQFF
12,.,TRBJ1-2,TRBV5-4,CASRFTGYGYTF
14,TRBD1,TRBJ2-7,TRBV7-9,CASSLDRTGGEQYF
15,.,TRBJ1-5,TRBV5-5,CASSFWGYSNQPQHF
13,.,TRBJ1-2,TRBV21-1,CASSKARVYGYTF
15,.,TRBJ1-5,TRBV5-5,CASSLYPGGGEPQHF
13,TRBD2,TRBJ2-1,TRBV27,CASSMGGYNEQFF
14,.,TRBJ1-2,TRBV29-1,CSVELGSANYGYTF
12,.,TRBJ1-1,TRBV6-5,CASSYVGGEAFF
15,TRBD1,TRBJ1-2,TRBV7-6,CASSQRQGANYGYTF
13,TRBD2,TRBJ2-7,TRBV14,CASSQAGGYEQYF
12,.,TRBJ2-7,TRBV30,CAWNVGVGEQYF
16,TRBD1,TRBJ2-3,TRBV19,CASSPTGGAGTDTQYF
18,TRBD1,TRBJ1-5,TRBV19,CASSGEGGSQGANQPQHF
18,TRBD1,TRBJ2-6,TRBV4-2,CASSPGQGVLSGANVLTF
15,.,TRBJ1-4,TRBV6-1,CASSFKGGLNEKLFF
12,.,TRBJ1-2,TRBV5-4,CASSLDRNYYTF
16,.,TRBJ2-6,TRBV11-3,CASSLRTASGANVLTF
15,.,TRBJ2-7,TRBV27,CASSWDGGSAYEQYF
16,.,TRBJ2-7,TRBV2,CASSETLDSGSYEQYF
14,.,TRBJ2-1,TRBV30,CASALAGALNEQFF
15,.,TRBJ2-7,TRBV4-1,CASSQAHGPSYEQYF
14,TRBD1,TRBJ2-7,TRBV15,CATSPRDSPYEQYF
15,.,TRBJ2-2,TRBV6-4,CASSDPTANTGELFF
15,TRBD1,TRBJ2-2,TRBV27,CASRLTGGNTGELFF
13,.,TRBJ2-5,TRBV5-1,CASRLTFQETQYF
16,TRBD1,TRBJ2-2,TRBV5-6,CASSPRDRINTGELFF
13,.,TRBJ1-2,TRBV6-5,CASSQTLLVDYTF
15,TRBD1,TRBJ2-3,TRBV7-2,CASSLEGRGPDTQYF
13,.,TRBJ2-1,TRBV4-1,CASSQVGRNEQFF
13,TRBD2,TRBJ2-1,TRBV19,CASNLAGFNEQFF
13,.,TRBJ2-7,TRBV19,CASSLDSTYEQYF
15,.,TRBJ2-4,TRBV28,CASSRQPLAKNIQYF
12,.,TRBJ1-1,TRBV7-9,CASSLGATEAFF
12,.,TRBJ2-2,TRBV27,CASSTQTGELFF
15,.,TRBJ2-3,TRBV4-2,CASSQPGLFVDTQYF
12,.,TRBJ1-1,TRBV7-9,CASSFGDTEAFF
16,TRBD2,TRBJ2-7,TRBV7-2,CASSTKNLAGTYEQYF
14,.,TRBJ1-6,TRBV5-1,CASSLETGGSPLHF
14,.,TRBJ2-3,TRBV6-5,CASSEGYSTDTQYF
14,.,TRBJ1-2,TRBV10-3,CATMTGNLNYGYTF
16,TRBD1,TRBJ1-6,TRBV15,CATSTYPRQGDSPLHF
15,.,TRBJ2-4,TRBV5-6,CASSQMNSYANIQYF
16,.,TRBJ1-1,TRBV19,CASSLGGGEMNTEAFF
15,TRBD2,TRBJ2-3,TRBV6-5,CASSYAGGSTDTQYF
14,.,TRBJ2-2,TRBV29-1,CSVLGDSGTGELFF
15,.,TRBJ1-4,TRBV28,CASSLLAGLNEKLFF
15,.,TRBJ1-1,TRBV6-6,CASTQRTEPITEAFF
16,TRBD1,TRBJ1-1,TRBV5-6,CASSDRGQGFFSEAFF